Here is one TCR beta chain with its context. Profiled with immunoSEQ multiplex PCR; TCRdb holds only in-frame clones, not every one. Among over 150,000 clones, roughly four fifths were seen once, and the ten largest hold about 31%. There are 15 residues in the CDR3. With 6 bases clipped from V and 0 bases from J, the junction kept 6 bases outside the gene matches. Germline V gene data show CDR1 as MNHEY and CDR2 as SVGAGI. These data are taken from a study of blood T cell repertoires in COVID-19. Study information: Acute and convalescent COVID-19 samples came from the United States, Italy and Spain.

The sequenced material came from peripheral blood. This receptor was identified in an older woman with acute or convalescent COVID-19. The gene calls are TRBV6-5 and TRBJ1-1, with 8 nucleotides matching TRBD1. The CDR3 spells CASRVPGQVNTEAFF. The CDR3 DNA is TGTGCCAGCAGAGTTCCGGGACAGGTGAACACTGAAGCTTTCTTT.